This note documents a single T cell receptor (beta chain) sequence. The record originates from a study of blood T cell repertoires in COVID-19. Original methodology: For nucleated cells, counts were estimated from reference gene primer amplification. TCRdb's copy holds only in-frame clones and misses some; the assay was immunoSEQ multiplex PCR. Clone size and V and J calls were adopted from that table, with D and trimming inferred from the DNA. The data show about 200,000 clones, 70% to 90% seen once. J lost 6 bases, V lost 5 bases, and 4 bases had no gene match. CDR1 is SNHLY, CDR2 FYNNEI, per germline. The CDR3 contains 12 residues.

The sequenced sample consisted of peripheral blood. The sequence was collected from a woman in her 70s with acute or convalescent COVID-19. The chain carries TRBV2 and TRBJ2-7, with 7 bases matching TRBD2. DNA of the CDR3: TGTGCCAGCAGTCGTCCGGGGGGCGAGCAGTACTTC. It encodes CASSRPGGEQYF.